The text below deals with one T cell receptor (beta chain). This clonotype was detected many times. Its antigen is not yet known. Per-base qualities were not stored, and no clone one base away is much larger. A patient counted as having stable Graves' hyperthyroidism if no progression to ophthalmopathy occurred over 18 months of follow-up. The hyperthyroidism patients were between 18 and 65 years old and newly diagnosed, with a disease duration of less than 2 months. The study excluded patients with uncontrolled infections, other autoimmune diseases, pregnancy or lactation. Diagnoses were based on clinical symptoms, serum thyroxine and TRAb, thyroid ultrasound and orbital computed tomography. PBMCs were separated from 10 ml of fresh peripheral blood using Ficoll-Paque density gradient centrifugation. Total RNA was extracted with Trizol reagent, and quality was checked on an Agilent 2100 Bioanalyzer.

The data are from a study of T cells in Graves' hyperthyroidism and ophthalmopathy (dated by TCRdb to 2018 to 2020). A note on the overall study: Peripheral blood samples were taken at the time of initial diagnosis, prior to any treatment. A discovery cohort of roughly 96 patients, 43 with Graves' ophthalmopathy and about 58 with stable Graves' hyperthyroidism, was used to find distinguishing TCR V-J signatures. Whether ophthalmopathy could be predicted prospectively was tested in an independent validation cohort made up of about 20 hyperthyroidism patients plus 17 patients who later progressed to ophthalmopathy. The 85 to 100 discovery patients were divided at random into training and test sets in a 7:3 ratio. In addition, the study compared T-cell repertoires in thyroid tissue and in blood from about 6 Graves' hyperthyroidism patients. Once sampling was done, hyperthyroidism patients were given methimazole at a starting dose of 30 mg daily, whereas ophthalmopathy patients were given high-dose intravenous methylprednisolone. The paper describes TCR Vbeta CDR3 sequencing of around 130 peripheral blood samples, made up of 43 ophthalmopathy patients, around 78 hyperthyroidism patients and roughly 17 progressor patients.

Amplification of TCR beta CDR3 regions was carried out from RNA transcripts. The TCR CDR3 was subjected to a first round of RT-PCR using the HTBI primer set and the Qiagen OneStep RT-PCR kit. A second multiplex PCR round built the libraries, followed by size selection and purification. Libraries were sequenced paired-end with 100 bp reads on an Illumina HiSeq2000. The original pipeline was this. SOAPnuke was used to process the raw data, with reads discarded if the reads contained adapters or uncalled bases, had a mean Phred below 15, or lacked an exact constant-primer or identifier match. High-quality paired reads were merged with COPE v1.2.5, and unique nucleotide sequences were defined as clonotypes. MiTCR v1.1 was used to align clonotypes to the IMGT TRBV, TRBD and TRBJ reference segments. Only V-J combinations with frequency above 0.0001, covering roughly 99% of repertoires, were analysed. A TCS score was defined as the ratio of F50 (clonal expansion) to E x V (chaos), with BLOSUM62-based TCRdist applied between CDR3 peptides within each V-J. Welch's t-statistics and random forest reduced around 520 V-J features to 10 to 15, which were used in a naive Bayes classifier (R e1071). The public reads were reprocessed in TCRdb via fastp at Q25 and MiXCR, keeping in-frame beta chains. For every CDR3 protein sequence, its rows merge into one entry that carries the most common genes and DNA. The V and J calls, along with clone size, are taken from TCRdb and not from the paper's own processing. The sample table records roughly 630,000 distinct CDR3 sequences; more than 15% of these occur just once. The ten most abundant clones make up around 7.8% of the sample.

What the authors observed across the whole study: Most expanded thyroid clonotypes (frequency above 0.001) were also found in blood, which suggests that blood repertoires may mirror thyroid immune responses. In validation, progression to ophthalmopathy was predicted by the model with 70.59% sensitivity and 72% to 80% specificity, a median of 6.5 months before onset. No statistical method was used to set the sample size in advance, and investigators knew the group allocation. A model built on a 13 V-J signature distinguished ophthalmopathy from stable hyperthyroidism, reaching around 87% sensitivity and 81.08% specificity in cross-validation and 80%/75% in testing.

Germline trimming amounts to 2 bases on V and 2 bases on J, with 4 as the count of junction bases outside the gene matches. The CDR3 numbers 15 residues from cysteine through phenylalanine. Kept here is only the CDR3 DNA, which spans 45 bases and is read in frame from base 1. Reading the germline V gene (reference sequence) gives CDR1 GTSNPN and CDR2 SVGIG. The receptor comes from a woman younger than 45 with Graves' hyperthyroidism. The sample was blood. Recombination linked TRBV30 to TRBJ2-7, and TRBD2 aligns with 12 junction nucleotides. This receptor carries the CDR3 CAWSIGLAGTYEQYF. The nucleotide sequence reads as follows: TGTGCCTGGAGTATAGGACTAGCGGGAACCTACGAGCAGTACTTC.